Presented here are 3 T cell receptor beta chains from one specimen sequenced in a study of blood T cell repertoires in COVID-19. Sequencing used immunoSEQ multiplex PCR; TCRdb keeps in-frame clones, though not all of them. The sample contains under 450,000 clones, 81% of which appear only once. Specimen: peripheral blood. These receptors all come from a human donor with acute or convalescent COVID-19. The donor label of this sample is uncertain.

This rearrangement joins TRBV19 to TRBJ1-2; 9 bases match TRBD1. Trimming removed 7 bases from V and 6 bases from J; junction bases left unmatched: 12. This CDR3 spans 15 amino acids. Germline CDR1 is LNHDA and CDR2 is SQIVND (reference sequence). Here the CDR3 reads CASTKWDRVGNGYTF. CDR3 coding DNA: TGTGCCAGTACGAAGTGGGACAGGGTCGGAAATGGCTACACCTTC. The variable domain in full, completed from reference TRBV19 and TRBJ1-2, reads DGGITQSPKYLFRKEGQNVTLSCEQNLNHDAMYWYRQDPGQGLRLIYYSQIVNDFQKGDIAEGYSVSREKKESFPLTVTSAQKNPTAFYLCASTKWDRVGNGYTFGSGTRLTVV.

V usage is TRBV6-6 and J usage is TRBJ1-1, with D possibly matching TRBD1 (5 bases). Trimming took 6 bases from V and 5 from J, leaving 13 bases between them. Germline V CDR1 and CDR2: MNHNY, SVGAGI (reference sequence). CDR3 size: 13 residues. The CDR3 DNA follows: TGTGCCAGCAGCCCAGGGTTTACAACTGAAGCTTTCTTT. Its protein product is CASSPGFTTEAFF.

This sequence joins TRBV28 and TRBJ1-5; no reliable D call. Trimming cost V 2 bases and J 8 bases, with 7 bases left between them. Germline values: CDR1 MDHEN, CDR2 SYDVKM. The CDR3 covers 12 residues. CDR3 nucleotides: TGTGCCAGCAGTTTACGCCAGAAGCCCCAGCATTTT. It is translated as CASSLRQKPQHF.